Listed below are T cell receptor beta chains from one sample, sequenced in a study of CD8 T cells in ankylosing spondylitis. TCRdb re-analysed the 5' RACE reads in MiXCR, keeping a single row per CDR3 protein. Counted here are 300,000 to 400,000 distinct CDR3 sequences, approximately 10% occurring once; the ten biggest clones make up more than 7%. Sequenced: blood, either unsorted or a sorted T cell fraction (not recorded which). The receptor set was obtained from a female donor with ankylosing spondylitis or in good health (not recorded which). CDR3s include the opening cysteine and the closing phenylalanine or tryptophan. The order of the fields is clone size, V gene, D gene, J gene, CDR3 DNA, CDR3 protein. D genes are given only for firm matches. Size is omitted from some rows. Given values are once, few, many or a class for expanded clones.

>many|TRBV6-1|TRBD2|TRBJ2-1
TGTGCCAGCAGATTGGGAGGGGATGAGCAGTTCTTC
CASRLGGDEQFF
>many|TRBV12-3/TRBV12-4|TRBD1|TRBJ2-3
TGTGCCAGCAGGGACCGGGACAGGGCCTCAGATACGCAGTATTTT
CASRDRDRASDTQYF
>.|TRBV20-1|.|TRBJ1-1
TGCAGTGCTATGCCTGGGGGCCCTGAAGCTTTCTTT
CSAMPGGPEAFF
>many|TRBV5-4|.|TRBJ1-6
TGTGCCAGCAGCTTGCGGGAGGCAAATTCACCCCTCCACTTT
CASSLREANSPLHF
>few|TRBV20-1|TRBD2|TRBJ2-7
TGCAGTGCTAGCATACTAGCGAGAACCTACGAGCAGTACTTC
CSASILARTYEQYF
>few|TRBV5-1|TRBD2|TRBJ2-1
TGCGCCAGCAGCTTGGTTAGCGGGGGGGCCGGGAATGAGCAGTTCTTC
CASSLVSGGAGNEQFF
>many|TRBV29-1|TRBD2|TRBJ2-1
TGCAGCGTTGGCGGGAGGGGAACCTACAATGAGCAGTTCTTC
CSVGGRGTYNEQFF
>many|TRBV11-2|.|TRBJ2-3
TGTGCCAGCAGCGCTGCCGACAGGTACACAGATACGCAGTATTTT
CASSAADRYTDTQYF
>many|TRBV7-8|.|TRBJ2-7
TGTGCCAGCAGCTTAGCGTCTGGGGTGGGTCCCTACGAGCAGTACTTC
CASSLASGVGPYEQYF
>many|TRBV5-1|.|TRBJ1-3
TGCGCCAGCAGCCGGGGACAAGGAGGGTATGGAAACACCATATATTTT
CASSRGQGGYGNTIYF
>many|TRBV20-1|.|TRBJ2-5
TGCAGTGGGGGTCGGGAGACCCAGTACTTC
CSGGRETQYF
>.|TRBV20-1|TRBD2|TRBJ2-7
TGCAGTGCTAGAGATCAGCGGGGGAACTCCTACGAGCAGTACTTC
CSARDQRGNSYEQYF
>many|TRBV12-3/TRBV12-4|.|TRBJ1-1
TGTGCCAGCAGGCGACAGGATAAGACAGCTTTCTTT
CASRRQDKTAFF
>many|TRBV5-1|.|TRBJ1-4
TGCGCCAGCAGCTATGGACTGGATACGGCTGAAAAACTGTTTTTT
CASSYGLDTAEKLFF
>.|TRBV7-9|.|TRBJ2-1
TGTGCCAGCAGCCCCGCACGGGTTGGGGCGAATGAGCAGTTCTTC
CASSPARVGANEQFF
>many|TRBV5-1|TRBD2|TRBJ2-1
TGCGCCAGCAGCCCCACCCTTAATAGCGGGGGGGCCGGGGATGAGCAGTTCTTC
CASSPTLNSGGAGDEQFF
>.|TRBV7-9|.|TRBJ1-1
TGTGCCAGCAGCCAGGGAGCCACTGAAGCTTTCTTT
CASSQGATEAFF
>many|TRBV4-2|.|TRBJ1-2
TGTGCCAGCAGCCAATATCAGAGACAGCATTATGGCTACACCTTC
CASSQYQRQHYGYTF
>.|TRBV20-1|TRBD2|TRBJ2-7
TGCAGTGCTAGCCGAGGTAGCGGGACCTACGAGCAGTACTTC
CSASRGSGTYEQYF
>few|TRBV10-3|.|TRBJ2-1
TGTGCCAGCCTATCCCAAAGGGATGAGCAGTTCTTC
CASLSQRDEQFF